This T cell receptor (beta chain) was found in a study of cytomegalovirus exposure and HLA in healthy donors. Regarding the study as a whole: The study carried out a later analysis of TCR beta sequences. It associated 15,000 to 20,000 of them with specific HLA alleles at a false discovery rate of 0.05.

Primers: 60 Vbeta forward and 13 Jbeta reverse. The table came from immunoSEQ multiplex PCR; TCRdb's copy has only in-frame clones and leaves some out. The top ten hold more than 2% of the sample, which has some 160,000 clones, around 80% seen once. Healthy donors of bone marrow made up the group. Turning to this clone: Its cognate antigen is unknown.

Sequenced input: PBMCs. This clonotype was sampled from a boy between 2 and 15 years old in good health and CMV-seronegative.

The CDR3 nucleotides read TGTGCCAGTACCAAGACAGGAGACTCTGGAAACACCATATATTTT. This translates into CASTKTGDSGNTIYF. The rearrangement uses TRBV19 and TRBJ1-3; the D gene is possibly TRBD1 (6 bases). Trimming cost V 7 bases and J 0 bases, with 13 bases left between them. The CDR3 length is 15 residues. Germline loops: CDR1 LNHDA, CDR2 SQIVND (reference sequence).